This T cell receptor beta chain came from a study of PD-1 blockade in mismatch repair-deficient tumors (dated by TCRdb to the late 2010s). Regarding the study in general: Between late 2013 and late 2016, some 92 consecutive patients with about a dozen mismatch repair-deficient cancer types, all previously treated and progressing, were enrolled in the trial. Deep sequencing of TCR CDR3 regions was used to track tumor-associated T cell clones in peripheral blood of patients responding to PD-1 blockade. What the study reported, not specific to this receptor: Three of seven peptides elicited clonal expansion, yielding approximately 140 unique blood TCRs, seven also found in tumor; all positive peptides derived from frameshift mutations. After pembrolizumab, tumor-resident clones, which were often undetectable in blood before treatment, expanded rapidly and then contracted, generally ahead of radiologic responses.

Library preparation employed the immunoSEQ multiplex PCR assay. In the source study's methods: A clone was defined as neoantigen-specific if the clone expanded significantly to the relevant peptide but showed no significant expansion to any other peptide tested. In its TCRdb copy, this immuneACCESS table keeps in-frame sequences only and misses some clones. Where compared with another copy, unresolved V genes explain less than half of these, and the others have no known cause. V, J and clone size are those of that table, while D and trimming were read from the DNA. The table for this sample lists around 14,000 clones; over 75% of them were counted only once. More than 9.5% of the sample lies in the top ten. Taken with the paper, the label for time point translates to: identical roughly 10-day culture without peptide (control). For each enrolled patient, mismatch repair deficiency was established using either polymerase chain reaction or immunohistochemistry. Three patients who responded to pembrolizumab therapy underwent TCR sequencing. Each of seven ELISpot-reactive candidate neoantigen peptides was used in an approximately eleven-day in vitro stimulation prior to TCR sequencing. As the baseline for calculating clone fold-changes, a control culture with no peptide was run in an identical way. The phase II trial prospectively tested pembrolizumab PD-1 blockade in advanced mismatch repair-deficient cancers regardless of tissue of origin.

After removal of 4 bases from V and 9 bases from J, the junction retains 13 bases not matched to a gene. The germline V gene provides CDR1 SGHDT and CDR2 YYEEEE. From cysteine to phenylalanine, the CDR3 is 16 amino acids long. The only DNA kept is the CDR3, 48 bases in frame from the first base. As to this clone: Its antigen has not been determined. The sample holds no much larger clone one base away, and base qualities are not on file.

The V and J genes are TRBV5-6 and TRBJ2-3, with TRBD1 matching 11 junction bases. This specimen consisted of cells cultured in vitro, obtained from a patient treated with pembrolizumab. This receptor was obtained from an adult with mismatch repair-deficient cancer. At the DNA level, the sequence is TGTGCCAGCAGCGCACAAACCGGGACAGGGGGGAGGACGCAGTATTTT. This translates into CASSAQTGTGGRTQYF.